This TCR beta chain stems from a study of T cells in Graves' hyperthyroidism and ophthalmopathy (dated by TCRdb to the late 2010s). Context from the whole study: Peripheral blood was sampled at the time of initial diagnosis, prior to any treatment. The 100 discovery patients were randomly split 7:3 into training and test sets. In addition, the study compared T-cell repertoires in thyroid tissue and in blood from several Graves' hyperthyroidism patients. Whether ophthalmopathy could be predicted prospectively was tested in an independent validation cohort made up of 18 to 20 hyperthyroidism patients plus 17 patients who later progressed to ophthalmopathy. Once sampling was done, hyperthyroidism patients were given methimazole at a starting dose of 30 mg daily, whereas ophthalmopathy patients were given high-dose intravenous methylprednisolone. TCR Vbeta CDR3 sequencing of approximately 140 peripheral blood samples (roughly 41 ophthalmopathy, about 75 hyperthyroidism and some 17 progressor patients) is reported in the paper. To identify TCR V-J signatures that set the groups apart, the researchers used a discovery cohort of about a hundred patients, made up of 43 with Graves' ophthalmopathy and some 56 with stable Graves' hyperthyroidism. Broad study findings and their caveats: Most expanded thyroid clonotypes (frequency above 0.001) were also detected in blood, a finding suggesting that blood repertoires may reflect thyroid immune responses. In cross-validation, a model built on a 13 V-J signature told ophthalmopathy apart from stable hyperthyroidism with approximately 91% sensitivity and approximately 81% specificity, and in testing the same model reached 80%/75%. No statistical method was used to fix the sample size in advance, and group allocation was not hidden from the investigators. In validation, the model predicted progression to ophthalmopathy a median of around six months before onset, with approximately 68% sensitivity and nearly 75% specificity.

Including cysteine and phenylalanine, the CDR3 has 20 amino acids. The kept DNA is CDR3 alone, 60 bases in frame from the first base. V loses 0 bases at its end and J loses 5 bases; junction bases beyond the gene matches: 15. CDR1 and CDR2 are drawn from the germline V gene: SGHRS, YFSETQ. Only a few counts were recorded for this clonotype. This clone's antigen is unknown. No base quality values were provided; no much bigger clone lies one nucleotide off. TCR beta CDR3 regions were amplified from RNA transcripts. For the first round of RT-PCR on the TCR CDR3, the HTBI primer set was used together with the Qiagen OneStep RT-PCR kit. A second multiplex PCR round built the libraries, followed by size selection and purification. The libraries were sequenced on an Illumina HiSeq2000 using paired-end 100 bp reads. Per the authors' processing: Raw data were processed with SOAPnuke, discarding reads with adapters, uncalled bases, mean Phred below 15, or no exact constant-primer or identifier match. High-quality paired reads were merged with COPE v1.2.5, and unique nucleotide sequences were defined as clonotypes. Clonotypes were aligned to IMGT TRBV, TRBD and TRBJ reference segments using MiTCR v1.1. Only V-J combinations with frequency above 0.0001, covering 99% to 99.2% of repertoires, were analysed. A TCS score was defined as the ratio of F50 (clonal expansion) to E x V (chaos), with BLOSUM62-based TCRdist applied between CDR3 peptides within each V-J. Welch's t-statistics and random forest reduced around 550 V-J features to fewer than 15, which were used in a naive Bayes classifier (R e1071). TCRdb reprocessing: public reads trimmed at Q25 with fastp, clones called with MiXCR, in-frame beta chains kept. Each entry is one CDR3 protein sequence, shown with its most common DNA and genes. TCRdb's processing, not the study's, gives the V and J calls here. The sample data list hundreds of thousands of distinct CDR3 sequences, and roughly 14% of these were observed just once. 14% of the sample is held by the ten biggest clonotypes.

A patient counted as having stable Graves' hyperthyroidism if no progression to ophthalmopathy occurred over 18 months of follow-up. Hyperthyroidism patients were newly diagnosed, had a disease duration of under 2 months, and were aged 18 to 65 years. Patients with uncontrolled infections, other autoimmune diseases, pregnancy or lactation were excluded. Diagnoses relied on clinical symptoms, serum thyroxine and TRAb, thyroid ultrasound and orbital computed tomography. PBMCs were separated from roughly 10 ml of fresh peripheral blood using Ficoll-Paque density gradient centrifugation. Trizol reagent was used to extract total RNA, and RNA quality was then checked on an Agilent 2100 Bioanalyzer.

This receptor chain uses TRBV5-1 and TRBJ2-3, and 13 junction bases match TRBD2. The sample was blood. The sequence came from a woman under 30 with Graves' hyperthyroidism. The nucleotides are TGCGCCAGCAGCTTGGGAATGGGACTAGCGGGACCTATGTCGGGAGATACGCAGTATTTT. Its coded protein is CASSLGMGLAGPMSGDTQYF.